The clone carrying this TCR beta chain was observed a single time. These data come from a study of blood T cell repertoires in COVID-19. Study in general: The samples span acute and convalescent COVID-19 from the United States, Italy and Spain.

In the study's own analysis: Scientists estimated how many nucleated cells there were by amplifying reference gene primers. TCRdb keeps only in-frame clones here, not all; method: immunoSEQ multiplex PCR. V and J calls and clone size follow that table, whereas D and trimming were derived from the DNA. The table has about 48,000 clones, 65% to 90% seen once. V lost 6 bases, J lost 2 bases, and 13 bases lay in between. The germline V gene has CDR1 MDHEN and CDR2 SYDVKM. CDR3 length: 14 residues. Enrolment of Seattle patients took place during active infection, and they were followed longitudinally. The source is a woman older than 75 with COVID-19, enrolled during active disease. The chain has TRBV28 and TRBJ1-1; D ambiguous. Sequencing was carried out using peripheral blood. The CDR3: CASSYTSSNTEAFF. The CDR3 DNA is TGTGCCAGCAGCTATACTAGCTCTAACACTGAAGCTTTCTTT.